What follows is one TCR beta chain and its context. Its specific antigen is unknown. Base qualities are not at hand, and no much larger clone is one base apart. The source of the sample is a study of Ad26.COV2.S vaccination and SARS-CoV-2 variants listed by TCRdb under 2021. Turning to the overall study: TCRbeta repertoire sequencing served as the tool for gauging how specific and how broad the SARS-CoV-2-reactive T cell receptors were following Ad26.COV2.S vaccination. A total of 32 samples were included in the TCR-sequenced set, comprising around 19 Ad26.COV2.S vaccine recipients, 5 placebo recipients and 8 SARS-CoV-2 convalescent individuals.

Overall study results and their limits: The authors noted that the TCR breadth and depth analyses may have underestimated total T cell responses. Spike-specific TCR breadth was higher in Ad26.COV2.S recipients than in placebo recipients (P = 0.0014). Vaccine and placebo recipients had similar non-spike TCR breadth, a finding consistent with the vaccine containing only spike. Substantial breadth of spike-specific CD8+ and CD4+ T cell responses was reported after vaccination.

The immunoSEQ Assay was used to sequence TCRbeta CDR3 regions. After extraction, genomic DNA underwent amplification by bias-controlled multiplex PCR, followed by high-throughput sequencing. The original pipeline was this. To quantify the absolute abundance of each unique TCRbeta CDR3 region, sequences were collapsed and filtered. Usable DNA was measured by amplifying reference genes present in all nucleated cells, and TCRbeta template counts were normalized to that usable DNA to estimate T cell fraction. Repertoire TCRs were annotated as SARS-CoV-2-specific by exact matching of V gene, CDR3 amino acid sequence and J gene to a known reactive TCR set. MIRA supplied the reference SARS-CoV-2 TCR set, which was filtered for enrichment in COVID-19-positive ImmuneCODE repertoires so that public or cross-reactive TCRs were removed. Using the MIRA antigens, annotated TCRs were further analysed by specific ORF or by position within an ORF. Breadth was defined as the number of annotated unique rearrangements divided by the total number of unique productive rearrangements, and depth was defined as the summed frequency of the annotated unique rearrangements. Two-sided Wilcoxon rank-sum tests were used to compare TCR breadth between groups. Held by TCRdb, this immuneACCESS table contains in-frame sequences only and omits some clones. Under half of the omission traces to an unresolved V gene where checked; the cause of the rest is unknown. V and J calls and clone size come straight from that table; D and trimming were deduced from the DNA. For this sample the table gives fewer than 55,000 clones, of which 65% to 90% were detected only once. 40% to 55% of the sample is taken by the ten largest.

Including the terminal cysteine and phenylalanine, the CDR3 comprises 15 residues. Solely the CDR3 DNA is kept, with 45 bases framed from the first base. In the germline V gene, CDR1 corresponds to MNHEY and CDR2 to SVGAGI. The junction carries 11 bases between V and J, which are trimmed by 2 bases and 1 base respectively. According to the study, the label for this sample's time point signals: individuals recovered from natural SARS-CoV-2 infection. The chain couples TRBV6-5 to TRBJ1-2, and possibly TRBD1, on 5 matching bases. The specimen was peripheral blood, collected after recovery from COVID-19. This sequence was found in a human donor who had recovered from COVID-19. The DNA sequence is given as TGTGCCAGCAGTTACGGGGCAGCCTATAACTATGGCTACACCTTC. This is translated as CASSYGAAYNYGYTF.